Below, 31 T cell receptor beta chains from the same sample are listed, as sequenced in a study of blood T cells in healthy people across ages. Together with a sample-barcoded 5' primer, a J-beta primer mix was included in a second PCR lasting roughly 6 to 12 cycles. MiXCR, run by TCRdb on the 5' RACE reads, gives a single entry per CDR3 protein. In the table there are around 1.1 million distinct CDR3 sequences, under 40% of which are singletons. The specimen was blood. The receptors were gathered from a man aged 18 to 29 in good health.

V and J are TRBV4-1 and TRBJ2-6; the match to TRBD2 covers 7 bases. The CDR3 has 16 amino acids. V trimming: 4 bases; J trimming: 2 bases; junction bases outside the gene matches: 5. The germline CDR1 and CDR2 sequences are MGHRA and YSYEKL. The CDR3 region is CASSPFGRTGANVLTF. The CDR3 DNA follows: TGCGCCAGCAGCCCTTTCGGGAGGACTGGGGCCAACGTCCTGACTTTC.

A few counts support this clonotype. The DNA is omitted, as the CDR3 cannot be located on it reliably, and the CDR3 follows TCRdb's listing. The chain is built from TRBV27 and TRBJ2-7; the table's D call, TRBD1, has no DNA check behind it. Germline loops: CDR1 MNHEY, CDR2 SMNVEV (reference sequence). Termini included, the CDR3 measures 15 amino acids. The chain's CDR3 is CASSFRAGQNYEQYF.

J is TRBJ1-1 and V is TRBV6-1; no definite D call. The CDR3 is 12 amino acids. In germline, CDR1 is MNHNS, CDR2 SASEGT. V lost 1 base and J 6 bases, leaving 6 bases between the germline ends. CDR3 sequence (DNA): TGTGCCAGCAGTGAAGGGTACGCTGAAGCTTTCTTT. It yields the protein CASSEGYAEAFF.

The table lists this clonotype with many counts. This sequence joins TRBV15 and TRBJ2-3; D possibly corresponds to TRBD2 (6 bases). V gave up 5 bases and J gave up 5 bases, with 17 bases separating them. The CDR3 consists of 15 residues. Germline V gene sequence: CDR1 LNHNV, CDR2 YYDKDF (reference sequence). This CDR3 reads CATSSHGGAEDTQYF. CDR3 sequence (DNA): TGTGCCACCAGCTCACACGGAGGGGCTGAAGATACGCAGTATTTT. Together with reference TRBV15 and TRBJ2-3, the CDR3 gives the full variable domain: DAMVIQNPRYQVTQFGKPVTLSCSQTLNHNVMYWYQQKSSQAPKLLFHYYDKDFNNEADTPDNFQSRRPNTSFCFLDIRSPGLGDTAMYLCATSSHGGAEDTQYFGPGTRLTVL.

The chain recombines TRBV20-1 with TRBJ2-1, with 7 bases fitting TRBD1. CDR1 DFQATT and CDR2 SNEGSKA come from the germline V gene (reference sequence). The V gene end was trimmed by 6 bases and the J gene end by 10 bases; junction bases not matched to a gene: 9. The CDR3 spans 12 residues. The CDR3, as DNA: TGCAGTGCCATGACAGGGATGTACGAGCAGTTCTTC. It translates to CSAMTGMYEQFF.

The chain has TRBV27 and TRBJ2-3; 11 nucleotides agree with TRBD2. With 3 bases clipped from V and 2 bases from J, the junction kept 4 bases outside the gene matches. The CDR3 is 16 residues long. In germline, CDR1 is MNHEY, CDR2 SMNVEV (reference sequence). DNA of the CDR3: TGTGCCAGCAGTTTCTTTAGCGGGGGGGACACAGATACGCAGTATTTT. It yields the protein CASSFFSGGDTDTQYF.

The chain links TRBV29-1 to TRBJ1-2, with D hard to call. The V end lost 2 bases, the J end lost 5 bases, and 15 bases lay between the germline ends. Germline V lookup: CDR1 SQVTM, CDR2 ANQGSEA. The CDR3 has 14 residues. The CDR3 DNA follows: TGCAGCGTTGAACATCCCGTTCCAAAGTATGGCTACACCTTC. It specifies CSVEHPVPKYGYTF. The variable domain in full, with the rest retrieved from reference TRBV29-1 and TRBJ1-2, is SAVISQKPSRDICQRGTSLTIQCQVDSQVTMMFWYRQQPGQSLTLIATANQGSEATYESGFVIDKFPISRPNLTFSTLTVSNMSPEDSSIYLCSVEHPVPKYGYTFGSGTRLTVV.

This clonotype was observed a few times. V usage is TRBV10-3 and J usage is TRBJ2-1; 8 bases are a match to TRBD1. CDR1 is ENHRY and CDR2 is SYGVKD in the germline V gene. CDR3 length: 12 residues. V was pared by 10 bases and J by 8 bases, with 7 bases of the junction left unmatched. The CDR3 bases are TGTGCCACCAAGGACAGGGAAGATGAGCAGTTCTTC. This sequence encodes CATKDREDEQFF.

This clonotype was seen just once. The rearrangement joins TRBV20-1 to TRBJ2-7, with 7 bases aligning to TRBD1. Per germline, CDR1 DFQATT and CDR2 SNEGSKA (reference sequence). The CDR3 length is 15 residues. V lost 3 bases to trimming and J lost 6 bases; unmatched junction nucleotides: 14. The CDR3 loop is CSAREQGSSNPEQYF. As DNA, the CDR3 is TGCAGTGCTAGGGAACAGGGGAGTTCTAATCCCGAGCAGTACTTC.

A few counts support this clonotype. The chain links TRBV27 to TRBJ2-2; tentative D call: TRBD1 (5 bases). V was cut by 5 bases and J by 5 bases, with 12 bases left in between. From germline, CDR1 is MNHEY and CDR2 SMNVEV (reference sequence). This CDR3 is 14 amino acids long. The CDR3 here is CASSHRQFTGELFF. CDR3 bases: TGTGCCAGCAGTCACAGACAGTTTACCGGGGAGCTGTTTTTT.

This clonotype appeared a few times. The chain carries TRBV7-9 and TRBJ2-2; D not certain. The germline V and J ends were trimmed by 1 base and 7 bases, with 4 bases remaining between them. The CDR3 covers 12 residues. CDR1 and CDR2 from the germline V gene are SEHNR and FQNEAQ (reference sequence). The chain's CDR3 is CASSLVNGELFF. The CDR3 DNA follows: TGTGCCAGCAGCTTAGTCAACGGGGAGCTGTTTTTT. Supplemented by reference TRBV7-9 and TRBJ2-2, the full variable domain reads DTGVSQNPRHKITKRGQNVTFRCDPISEHNRLYWYRQTLGQGPEFLTYFQNEAQLEKSRLLSDRFSAERPKGSFSTLEIQRTEQGDSAMYLCASSLVNGELFFGEGSRLTVL.

This clonotype was counted ten times or more. DNA for the CDR3: TGCGCCAGCAGCCAAGAGTTGAGTGGGTATGGCTACACCTTC. Protein: CASSQELSGYGYTF. The V and J genes are TRBV4-1 and TRBJ1-2; D ambiguous. The length of the CDR3 is 14 residues. Trimming cost V 0 bases and J 5 bases, with 10 bases left between them. CDR1 and CDR2 (germline): MGHRA, YSYEKL.

This clonotype was detected only a few times. This sequence joins TRBV12-3 or TRBV12-4 and TRBJ2-5; D remains ambiguous. The CDR3 length is 14 residues. The V end lost 5 bases, the J end lost 4 bases, and 14 bases lay between the germline ends. The CDR3 coding sequence is TGTGCCAGCAGTCCTCGTGGCGCCACAGAGACCCAGTACTTC. This sequence encodes CASSPRGATETQYF.

The genes are TRBV6-2 or TRBV6-3 and TRBJ2-2, with TRBD2 identical over 10 bases. J gave up 7 bases and V 6 bases, and 14 bases lay outside the gene matches. Germline values: CDR1 MNHEY, CDR2 SVGEGT. This CDR3 has 17 amino acids. The CDR3, as DNA: TGTGCCAGCAGCCCTCTTATGCCGGGACTAGCGAGCGGGGAGCTGTTTTTT. Protein product: CASSPLMPGLASGELFF.

The chain recombines TRBV7-7 with TRBJ2-3; D uncertain. Germline V gives CDR1 SSHAT, CDR2 FNYEAQ (reference sequence). Between the trimmed V and J ends, which lost 1 base and 4 bases, there was a span of 9 bases. The CDR3 length is 14 residues. CDR3 sequence (DNA): TGTGCCAGCAGCTTAGGCTCAACCTCAGATACGCAGTATTTT. Translation gives CASSLGSTSDTQYF.

The chain recombines TRBV6-6 with TRBJ1-1; D is perhaps TRBD1 (5 bases). Germline V gene data show CDR1 as MNHNY and CDR2 as SVGAGI (reference sequence). Trimming took off 0 bases at V and 6 bases at J, with 11 bases between the two ends. The CDR3 sequence is 14 residues long. The CDR3 DNA follows: TGTGCCAGCAGTTACTCGCGGGGCGCGGCTGAAGCTTTCTTT. Encoded protein: CASSYSRGAAEAFF.

The CDR3 DNA follows: TGTGCCGTCCAGGCCCCAGATACGCAGTATTTT. Translated, it gives CAVQAPDTQYF. V usage is TRBV7-2 and J usage is TRBJ2-3; D is unresolved. Trimming removed 11 bases at V and 4 bases at J, with 10 bases between. CDR1 is SGHTA, CDR2 FQGNSA, per germline. This CDR3 region has 11 residues.

This clonotype has just a few counts. The gene calls are TRBV4-3 and TRBJ2-1; TRBD2 matches 10 bases. V was pared by 5 bases and J by 8 bases, with 9 bases of the junction left unmatched. This CDR3 spans 15 amino acids. Germline V gene lookup returns CDR1 LGHNA and CDR2 YSLEER. The chain's CDR3 is CASSSRTSGSDEQFF. The DNA of the CDR3 is TGCGCCAGCAGCTCTCGGACTAGCGGAAGCGATGAGCAGTTCTTC.

The chain is built from TRBV29-1 and TRBJ2-2, with 8 nucleotides matching TRBD1. This CDR3 has 14 amino acids. With V trimmed by 7 bases and J by 2 bases, 6 bases remained unmatched. Germline CDR1 and CDR2: SQVTM and ANQGSEA. The CDR3, as DNA: TGCAGCGCAGACAGGGGACGAAACACCGGGGAGCTGTTTTTT. Translated: CSADRGRNTGELFF.

This rearrangement joins TRBV10-2 to TRBJ2-1, with D possibly matching TRBD2 (5 bases). Germline assignment: CDR1 WSHSY and CDR2 SAAADI. V gave up 7 bases and J gave up 5 bases, with 12 bases separating them. There are 13 residues in the CDR3. Here the CDR3 DNA reads TGCGCCAGCACCCGGGGTAACGACAATGAGCAGTTCTTC. Its translation: CASTRGNDNEQFF.

The chain couples TRBV3-1 to TRBJ1-2, with 7 bases matching TRBD1. Unmatched junction bases numbered 15, after V lost 1 base and J lost 4 bases. The germline CDR1 and CDR2 sequences are LGHDT and YNNKEL (reference sequence). The CDR3 has 18 amino acids. The CDR3 sequence: CASSQVGGQSGGIYGYTF. Written as DNA, the CDR3 is TGTGCCAGCAGCCAAGTCGGGGGACAGTCCGGAGGGATCTATGGCTACACCTTC.

This clonotype was recorded a few times. This chain links TRBV20-1 with TRBJ1-6, with a weak D call TRBD1 (5 bases). V was cut by 6 bases and J by 4 bases, with 10 bases left in between. The CDR3 sequence is 13 residues long. Germline V gene sequence: CDR1 DFQATT, CDR2 SNEGSKA (reference sequence). The CDR3 DNA reads as TGCAGTGCAAAGACAGTTTATAATTCACCCCTCCACTTT. This codes for CSAKTVYNSPLHF.

This sequence joins TRBV9 and TRBJ2-3, with a possible D match to TRBD2 (5 bases). The CDR3 runs to 16 residues. Trimming took 0 bases from V and 0 from J, leaving 11 bases between them. Germline CDR1 and CDR2: SGDLS and YYNGEE. In DNA form, the CDR3 reads TGTGCCAGCAGCGTAGGGGGAAGCGGCAGCACAGATACGCAGTATTTT. Translated: CASSVGGSGSTDTQYF.

This clonotype was recorded a few times. The V gene is TRBV6-5, the J gene TRBJ2-2; D is perhaps TRBD1 or TRBD2 (6 bases each). Per the germline V gene, CDR1 is MNHEY and CDR2 is SVGAGI. This CDR3 is 13 amino acids long. V lost 7 bases, J lost 4 bases, and 10 bases lay in between. The CDR3 region is CASIGGLTGELFF. The DNA for the CDR3 is TGTGCCAGCATTGGGGGGCTCACCGGGGAGCTGTTTTTT.

The V and J genes are TRBV4-1 and TRBJ2-5, with D possibly matching TRBD1 (6 bases). This CDR3 spans 17 amino acids. Trimming cost V 0 bases and J 4 bases, with 18 bases left between them. The germline V gene has CDR1 MGHRA and CDR2 YSYEKL. In DNA form, the CDR3 reads TGCGCCAGCAGCCAAGATCCGGCAGGGGCCTACGCAGAGACCCAGTACTTC. Amino acids: CASSQDPAGAYAETQYF.

This clonotype has just a few counts. V is TRBV27 and J is TRBJ1-1, with D unresolved. The CDR3 sequence is 14 residues long. Looked up from germline, CDR1 is MNHEY and CDR2 is SMNVEV (reference sequence). Deletions cut 7 bases from V and 0 bases from J, with 12 bases between. CDR3 coding DNA: TGTGCCAGCACCCTGAACGGACTGAACACTGAAGCTTTCTTT. Encoded protein: CASTLNGLNTEAFF.

The chain joins TRBV7-6 to TRBJ2-3; D may correspond to TRBD1 or TRBD2 (5 bases each). Germline V gene sequence: CDR1 SGHVS, CDR2 FNYEAQ. V was clipped by 0 bases and J by 8 bases, with 24 bases between them. The CDR3 spans 18 residues. The CDR3 is CASSLAIIGEGSPGTQYF. In DNA form, the CDR3 reads TGTGCCAGCAGCTTAGCGATTATTGGTGAGGGGAGCCCAGGTACGCAGTATTTT. Variable domain in full (rest from reference TRBV7-6 and TRBJ2-3): GAGVSQSPRYKVTKRGQDVALRCDPISGHVSLYWYRQALGQGPEFLTYFNYEAQQDKSGLPNDRFSAERPEGSISTLTIQRTEQRDSAMYRCASSLAIIGEGSPGTQYFGPGTRLTVL.

The chain uses TRBV20-1 and TRBJ1-3; D may be TRBD1 (6 bases). The CDR3 extends over 14 amino acids. The V and J ends lost 3 bases and 3 bases respectively, with 12 bases between them. Germline CDR1 and CDR2: DFQATT and SNEGSKA (reference sequence). The CDR3 DNA is TGCAGTGCTAGCCGGGGGCGGGATGGAAACACCATATATTTT. Amino acid sequence: CSASRGRDGNTIYF.

The chain carries TRBV5-1 and TRBJ1-1; 7 bases fit TRBD1. Germline V gene sequence: CDR1 SGHRS, CDR2 YFSETQ. J was trimmed by 4 bases and V by 4 bases; bases with no gene match: 10. CDR3 length equals 15 residues. The CDR3 coding sequence is TGCGCCAGCAGCCTACGACAGGGTTCTGCCACTGAAGCTTTCTTT. This encodes CASSLRQGSATEAFF.

Details on this clonotype: A read error may be the cause here, since a much bigger clone is one base away. Written as DNA, the CDR3 is TGTGCCAGCAGCTTAGAAGTCTACAATGAGCAGTACTTC. It yields the protein CASSLEVYNEQYF. The V gene is TRBV7-2, the J gene TRBJ2-7; no reliable D call. V gave up 1 base and J gave up 7 bases, with 11 bases separating them. Germline CDR1 is SGHTA and CDR2 is FQGNSA. CDR3 length equals 13 residues.

This clonotype was found many times. The gene calls are TRBV18 and TRBJ1-2, with TRBD1 as a possible D gene (6 bases). Germline values: CDR1 KGHSH, CDR2 LQKENI. The CDR3 is made up of 15 amino acids. V lost 6 bases to trimming and J lost 2 bases, with 16 bases between them. CDR3 in amino acids: CASSPTGAGNYGYTF. DNA for the CDR3: TGTGCCAGCTCGCCGACAGGAGCGGGGAACTATGGCTACACCTTC.